Following are 7 T cell receptor beta chains from one sample sequenced in a study of memory B cells and T cells in multiple sclerosis. Profiled with immunoSEQ multiplex PCR; TCRdb holds only in-frame clones, not every one. The sample lists roughly 8,200 clones, 58% occurring once. Sample: memory (CD45RO+) CD8+ T cells from blood. These receptors came from a human donor with multiple sclerosis.

This clone ranks as medium-sized. V gene TRBV28 combines with J gene TRBJ2-7, with 8 bases lining up with TRBD1. The CDR3 has 12 amino acids. After removal of 6 bases from V and 2 bases from J, the junction contained 0 bases not matched to a gene. CDR1 and CDR2 from the germline V gene are MDHEN and SYDVKM. The CDR3 is CASRTGAYEQYF. DNA of the CDR3: TGTGCCAGCAGGACAGGGGCCTACGAGCAGTACTTC. Complete variable domain (other parts from reference TRBV28 and TRBJ2-7): DVKVTQSSRYLVKRTGEKVFLECVQDMDHENMFWYRQDPGLGLRLIYFSYDVKMKEKGDIPEGYSVSREKKERFSLILESASTNQTSMYLCASRTGAYEQYFGPGTRLTVT.

This clone was picked up one time. This chain joins TRBV27 and TRBJ2-2; D call uncertain. The CDR3 spans 13 residues. The germline CDR1 and CDR2 sequences are MNHEY and SMNVEV (reference sequence). Trimming shortened V by 3 bases and J by 2 bases, and 4 bases separated the two germline ends. CDR3 sequence: CASSLANTGELFF. CDR3 DNA: TGTGCCAGCAGTTTGGCCAACACCGGGGAGCTGTTTTTT.

The genes are TRBV10-3 and TRBJ2-7; D is possibly TRBD1 (8 bases). The germline CDR1 and CDR2 sequences are ENHRY and SYGVKD. CDR3 length: 14 amino acids. The germline V and J ends were trimmed by 3 bases and 3 bases, with 12 bases remaining between them. As DNA, the CDR3 is TGTGCCATCAGTGAACAGGGGGGGATCTACGAGCAGTACTTC. Amino acid sequence: CAISEQGGIYEQYF.

The chain joins TRBV9 to TRBJ1-2; 8 bases are a match to TRBD1. This CDR3 region has 14 residues. CDR1 is SGDLS and CDR2 is YYNGEE in the germline V gene. With 3 bases clipped from V and 1 base from J, the junction kept 2 bases outside the gene matches. The chain's CDR3 is CASSEGQGNYGYTF. The CDR3 coding sequence is TGTGCCAGCAGCGAAGGACAGGGTAACTATGGCTACACCTTC.

There are a few counts of this clone. This chain connects TRBV4-1 to TRBJ1-2, with no clear D. V lost 0 bases, J lost 4 bases, and 15 bases lay in between. CDR1 and CDR2 (germline): MGHRA, YSYEKL. This CDR3 comprises 16 residues. The CDR3 here is CASSQDLTLPGYGYTF. In DNA form, the CDR3 reads TGCGCCAGCAGCCAAGATCTAACTCTCCCAGGCTATGGCTACACCTTC.

This clone was counted a few times. V usage is TRBV6-6 and J usage is TRBJ2-7, with 9 bases aligning to TRBD1. Trimming took 6 bases from V and 4 from J; bases not matched to a gene: 4. Germline loops: CDR1 MNHNY, CDR2 SVGAGI (reference sequence). The CDR3 sequence is 13 residues long. The DNA for the CDR3 is TGTGCCAGCAGCCAACAGGGGGCTTACGAGCAGTACTTC. Protein: CASSQQGAYEQYF.

The chain carries TRBV27 and TRBJ1-2; TRBD1 agrees at 8 bases. Germline CDR1 is MNHEY and CDR2 is SMNVEV (reference sequence). J gave up 4 bases and V 5 bases, and 9 bases lay outside the gene matches. The CDR3 sequence is 15 residues long. Here the CDR3 reads CASSNQGADAYGYTF. CDR3 nucleotides: TGTGCCAGCAGTAATCAGGGGGCGGACGCCTATGGCTACACCTTC.